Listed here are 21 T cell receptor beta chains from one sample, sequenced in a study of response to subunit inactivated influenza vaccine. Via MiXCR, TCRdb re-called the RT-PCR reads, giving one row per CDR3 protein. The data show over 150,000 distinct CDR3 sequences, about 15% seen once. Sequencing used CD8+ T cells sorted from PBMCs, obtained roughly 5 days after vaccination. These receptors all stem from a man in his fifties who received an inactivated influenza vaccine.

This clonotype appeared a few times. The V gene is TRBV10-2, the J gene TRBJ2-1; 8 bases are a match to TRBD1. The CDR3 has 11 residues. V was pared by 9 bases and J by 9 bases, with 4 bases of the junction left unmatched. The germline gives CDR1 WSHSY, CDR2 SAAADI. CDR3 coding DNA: TGCGCCAGTAAACAGGGGGTTGAGCAGTTCTTC. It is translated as CASKQGVEQFF.

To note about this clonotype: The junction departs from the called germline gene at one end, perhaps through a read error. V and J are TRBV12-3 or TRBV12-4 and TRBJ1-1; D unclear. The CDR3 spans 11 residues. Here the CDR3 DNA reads TGTGACAGCACCGTAAACACTGAAGCTTTCTTT. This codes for CDSTVNTEAFF.

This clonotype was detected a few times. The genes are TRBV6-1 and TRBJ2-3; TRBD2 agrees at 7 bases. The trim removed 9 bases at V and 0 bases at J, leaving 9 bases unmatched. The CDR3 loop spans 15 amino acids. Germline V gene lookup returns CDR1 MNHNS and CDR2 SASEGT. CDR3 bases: TGTGCCAGTCACTCTAGCGGAGCTAGCACAGATACGCAGTATTTT. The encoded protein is CASHSSGASTDTQYF.

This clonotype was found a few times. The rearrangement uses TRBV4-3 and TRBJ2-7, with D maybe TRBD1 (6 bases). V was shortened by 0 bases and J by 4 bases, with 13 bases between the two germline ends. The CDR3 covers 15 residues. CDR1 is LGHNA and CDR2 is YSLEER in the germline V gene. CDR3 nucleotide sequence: TGCGCCAGCAGCCAAGATAGGGCAGGGGATTACGAGCAGTACTTC. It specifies CASSQDRAGDYEQYF.

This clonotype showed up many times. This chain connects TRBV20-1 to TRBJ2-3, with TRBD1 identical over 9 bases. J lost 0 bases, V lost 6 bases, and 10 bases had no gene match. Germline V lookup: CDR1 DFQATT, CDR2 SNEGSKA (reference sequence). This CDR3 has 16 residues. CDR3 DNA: TGCAGTGCCCCTAACCCTGACAGGGGGAGCACAGATACGCAGTATTTT. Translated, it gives CSAPNPDRGSTDTQYF.

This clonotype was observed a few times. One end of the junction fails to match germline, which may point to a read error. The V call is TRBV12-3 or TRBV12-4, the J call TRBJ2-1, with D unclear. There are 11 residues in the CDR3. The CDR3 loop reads CASSPALGMVF. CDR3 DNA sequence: TGTGCCAGCAGTCCCGCCTTGGGCATGGTCTTC.

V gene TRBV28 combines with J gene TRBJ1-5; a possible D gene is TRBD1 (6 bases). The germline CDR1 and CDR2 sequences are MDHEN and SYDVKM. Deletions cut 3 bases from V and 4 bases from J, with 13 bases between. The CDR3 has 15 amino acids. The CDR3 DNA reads TGTGCCAGCAGTTTCGGGGGCTTTTGGAATCAGCCCCAGCATTTT. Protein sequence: CASSFGGFWNQPQHF.

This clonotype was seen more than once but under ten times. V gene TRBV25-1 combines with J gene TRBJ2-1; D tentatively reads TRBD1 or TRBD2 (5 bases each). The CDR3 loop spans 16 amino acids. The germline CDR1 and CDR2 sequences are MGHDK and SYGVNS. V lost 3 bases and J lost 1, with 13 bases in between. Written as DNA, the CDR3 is TGTGCCAGCAGTGACTCGGGACCCCTTTCCTACAATGAGCAGTTCTTC. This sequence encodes CASSDSGPLSYNEQFF.

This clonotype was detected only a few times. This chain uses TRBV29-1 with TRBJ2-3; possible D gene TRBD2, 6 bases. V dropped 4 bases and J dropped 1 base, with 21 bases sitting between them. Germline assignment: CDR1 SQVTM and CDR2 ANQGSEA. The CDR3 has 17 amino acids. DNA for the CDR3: TGCAGCGTTGGGTTTCTCGGCTGGGAGGTCGGCACAGATACGCAGTATTTT. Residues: CSVGFLGWEVGTDTQYF.

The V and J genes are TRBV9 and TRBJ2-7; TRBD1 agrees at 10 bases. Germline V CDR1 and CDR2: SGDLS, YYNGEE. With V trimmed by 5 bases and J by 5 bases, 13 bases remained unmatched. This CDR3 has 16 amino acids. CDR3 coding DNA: TGTGCCAGCAGTGGACAGGGGGGCGCAGTTTTCCACGAGCAGTACTTC. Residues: CASSGQGGAVFHEQYF.

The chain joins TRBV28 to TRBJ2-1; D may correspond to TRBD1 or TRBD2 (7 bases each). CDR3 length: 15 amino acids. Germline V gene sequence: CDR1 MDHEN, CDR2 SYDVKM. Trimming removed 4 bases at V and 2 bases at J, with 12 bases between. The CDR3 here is CASSSRGGAYNEQFF. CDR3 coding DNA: TGTGCCAGCAGTTCCAGGGGGGGGGCCTACAATGAGCAGTTCTTC.

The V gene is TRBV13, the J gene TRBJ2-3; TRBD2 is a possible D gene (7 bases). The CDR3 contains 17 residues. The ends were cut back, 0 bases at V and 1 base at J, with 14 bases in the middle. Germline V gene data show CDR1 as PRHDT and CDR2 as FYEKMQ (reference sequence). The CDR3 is CASSLGWGGAGTDTQYF. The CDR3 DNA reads TGTGCCAGCAGCTTAGGCTGGGGGGGCGCCGGCACAGATACGCAGTATTTT. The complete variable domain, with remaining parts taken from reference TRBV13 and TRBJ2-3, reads AAGVIQSPRHLIKEKRETATLKCYPIPRHDTVYWYQQGPGQDPQFLISFYEKMQSDKGSIPDRFSAQQFSDYHSELNMSSLELGDSALYFCASSLGWGGAGTDTQYFGPGTRLTVL.

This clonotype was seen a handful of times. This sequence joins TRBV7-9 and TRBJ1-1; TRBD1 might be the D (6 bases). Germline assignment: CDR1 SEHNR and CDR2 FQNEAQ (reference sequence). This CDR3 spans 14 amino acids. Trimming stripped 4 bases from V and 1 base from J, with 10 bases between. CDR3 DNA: TGTGCCAGCAGCTACCAGGGACAGAACACTGAAGCTTTCTTT. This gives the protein CASSYQGQNTEAFF.

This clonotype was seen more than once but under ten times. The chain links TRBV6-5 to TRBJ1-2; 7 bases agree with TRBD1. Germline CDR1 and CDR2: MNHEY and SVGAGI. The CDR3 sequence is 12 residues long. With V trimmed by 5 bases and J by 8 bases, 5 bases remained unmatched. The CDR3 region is CASSLDRAGYTF. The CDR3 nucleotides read TGTGCCAGCAGTCTCGACAGGGCCGGCTACACCTTC.

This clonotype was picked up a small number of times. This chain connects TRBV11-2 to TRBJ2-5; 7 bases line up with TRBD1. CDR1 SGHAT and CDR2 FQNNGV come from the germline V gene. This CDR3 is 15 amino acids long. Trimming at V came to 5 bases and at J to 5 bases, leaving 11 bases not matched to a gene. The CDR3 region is CASSAPGQSSETQYF. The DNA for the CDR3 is TGTGCCAGCAGCGCCCCGGGACAGTCGTCGGAGACCCAGTACTTC. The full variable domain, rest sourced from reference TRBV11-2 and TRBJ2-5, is EAGVAQSPRYKIIEKRQSVAFWCNPISGHATLYWYQQILGQGPKLLIQFQNNGVVDDSQLPKDRFSAERLKGVDSTLKIQPAKLEDSAVYLCASSAPGQSSETQYFGPGTRLLVL.

The CDR3: CASSWGVTDTQYF. As DNA, the CDR3 is TGCGCCAGCAGCTGGGGAGTCACAGATACGCAGTATTTT. This rearrangement joins TRBV5-1 to TRBJ2-3, with D possibly being TRBD2 (5 bases). CDR1 and CDR2 from the germline V gene are SGHRS and YFSETQ. V was pared by 3 bases and J by 2 bases, with 7 bases between. This CDR3 has 13 amino acids.

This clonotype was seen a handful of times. DNA for the CDR3: TGTGCCAGCAGCCAAGGCGGAGCTAGCGGGAGATTGTTGGAGACCCAGTACTTC. It is translated as CASSQGGASGRLLETQYF. The gene calls are TRBV4-2 and TRBJ2-5, with TRBD2 matching 10 bases. The V segment lost 1 base and the J segment 5 bases; nucleotides outside the gene matches: 13. The CDR3 length is 18 residues. In germline, CDR1 is LGHNA, CDR2 YNFKEQ.

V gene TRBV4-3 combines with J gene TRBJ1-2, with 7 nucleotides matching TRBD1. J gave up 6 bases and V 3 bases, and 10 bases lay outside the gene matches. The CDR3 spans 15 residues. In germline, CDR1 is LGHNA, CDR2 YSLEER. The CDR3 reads CASSHNTDRRHGYTF. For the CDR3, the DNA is TGCGCCAGCAGCCATAACACGGACAGGCGCCATGGCTACACCTTC.

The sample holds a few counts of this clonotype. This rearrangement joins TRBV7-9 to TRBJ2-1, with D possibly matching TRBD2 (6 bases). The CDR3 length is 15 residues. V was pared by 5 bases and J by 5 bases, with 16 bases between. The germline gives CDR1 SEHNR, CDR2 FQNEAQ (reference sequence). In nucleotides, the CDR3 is TGTGCCAGCAGCCCGCGGGGAGGAGTTAACAATGAGCAGTTCTTC. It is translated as CASSPRGGVNNEQFF.

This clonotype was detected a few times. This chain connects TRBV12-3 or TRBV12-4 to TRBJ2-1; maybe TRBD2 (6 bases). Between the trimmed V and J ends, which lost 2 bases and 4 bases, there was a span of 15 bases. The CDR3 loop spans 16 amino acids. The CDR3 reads CASSLRPSEIYNEQFF. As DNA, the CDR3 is TGTGCCAGCAGTTTACGGCCTAGCGAGATTTACAATGAGCAGTTCTTC.

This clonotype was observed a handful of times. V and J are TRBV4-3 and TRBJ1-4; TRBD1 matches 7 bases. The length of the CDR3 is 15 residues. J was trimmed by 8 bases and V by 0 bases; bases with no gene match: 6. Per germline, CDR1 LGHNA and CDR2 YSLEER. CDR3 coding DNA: TGCGCCAGCAGCCAAGACGCAGACAGGGAGGAAAAACTGTTTTTT. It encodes CASSQDADREEKLFF.